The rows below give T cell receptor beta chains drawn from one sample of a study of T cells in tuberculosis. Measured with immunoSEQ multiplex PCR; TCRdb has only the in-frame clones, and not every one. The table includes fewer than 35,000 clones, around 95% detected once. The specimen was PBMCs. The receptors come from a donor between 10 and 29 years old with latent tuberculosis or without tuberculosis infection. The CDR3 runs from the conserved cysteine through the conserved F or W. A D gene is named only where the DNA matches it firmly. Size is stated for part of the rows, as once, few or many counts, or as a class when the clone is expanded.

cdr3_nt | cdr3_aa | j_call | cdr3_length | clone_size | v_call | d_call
TGTGCCAGCACCAGGACAGTAGCCGAAGCTTTCTTT | CASTRTVAEAFF | TRBJ1-1 | 12 | . | TRBV6-1 | .
TGTGCCAGCTCAGCAGGACAGGGTTATGAAAAACTGTTTTTT | CASSAGQGYEKLFF | TRBJ1-4 | 14 | . | TRBV18 | TRBD1
TGTGCCTGGAGTGGCCCTATATCGGGAGATACGCAGTATTTT | CAWSGPISGDTQYF | TRBJ2-3 | 14 | . | TRBV30 | .
TGTGCCAGCAGTGTCCTGGGGGGAGGGCCTCTTGAGCAGTTCTTC | CASSVLGGGPLEQFF | TRBJ2-1 | 15 | . | TRBV6-1 | TRBD2
TGTGCCAGCAGCGCGTGGAACACTGAAGCTTTCTTT | CASSAWNTEAFF | TRBJ1-1 | 12 | . | TRBV13 | .
TGTGCCAGCAGCTTGGGCAGGGGAGAGACCCAGTACTTC | CASSLGRGETQYF | TRBJ2-5 | 13 | . | TRBV5-6 | .
TGTGCCAGCAGCCGCAGCCGGGACAGGGGGGTGAACACTGAAGCTTTCTTT | CASSRSRDRGVNTEAFF | TRBJ1-1 | 17 | . | TRBV7-9 | TRBD1
TGTGCCAGCAGTCGCCCCGGGGACTTGCGGTACGAGCAGTACTTC | CASSRPGDLRYEQYF | TRBJ2-7 | 15 | . | TRBV28 | .
TGTGCCAGCAGCGTAGTAGCTAGCGACAATGAGCAGTTCTTC | CASSVVASDNEQFF | TRBJ2-1 | 14 | . | TRBV9 | .
TGTGCCAGCAAGGGGGGGACAGGGGCGCCTGGCTACACCTTC | CASKGGTGAPGYTF | TRBJ1-2 | 14 | . | TRBV27 | TRBD1
TGCGCCAGCAGCTTACAGGGCAACATTTTAATCGAGCAGTTCTTC | CASSLQGNILIEQFF | TRBJ2-1 | 15 | . | TRBV5-1 | .
TGTGCCAGCAGCTCAAGGGGGAGAGTAGGAACTGAAGCTTTCTTT | CASSSRGRVGTEAFF | TRBJ1-1 | 15 | . | TRBV6-5 | .
TGCGCCAGCAGCTTGGACGGCGGAACTCGCACAGATACGCAGTATTTT | CASSLDGGTRTDTQYF | TRBJ2-3 | 16 | . | TRBV5-1 | .
TGTGCCAGCGAGACAGGGGTAGGGGGTAACACTGAAGCTTTCTTT | CASETGVGGNTEAFF | TRBJ1-1 | 15 | . | TRBV7-8 | TRBD1
TGTGCCAGCAGCGCGGGCGGGGGTTCGAACTACGAGCAGTACTTC | CASSAGGGSNYEQYF | TRBJ2-7 | 15 | . | TRBV7-6 | TRBD2
TGTGCCTGGAGTTTCCACAGGGGGGGGTATGGCTACACCTTC | CAWSFHRGGYGYTF | TRBJ1-2 | 14 | . | TRBV30 | TRBD1
TGTGCCAGCAGCCAATCGGGAGGGCCGGGAGATACGCAGTATTTT | CASSQSGGPGDTQYF | TRBJ2-3 | 15 | once | TRBV14 | TRBD2
TGTGCCAGCAGTCACATCCGGTACCTAGCGGAGTACAATGAGCAGTTCTTC | CASSHIRYLAEYNEQFF | TRBJ2-1 | 17 | . | TRBV7-2 | TRBD2
TGCGCCAGCAGCCGACGGGAGGGGGGCAATCAGCCCCAGCATTTT | CASSRREGGNQPQHF | TRBJ1-5 | 15 | . | TRBV4-1 | .
TGTGCCAGCAGTCCCCCGGGGGTCTACGAGCAGTACTTC | CASSPPGVYEQYF | TRBJ2-7 | 13 | . | TRBV6-5 | .
TGTGCCAGCAGCTTAACCGGGGGGGCCGGGGAGACCCAGTACTTC | CASSLTGGAGETQYF | TRBJ2-5 | 15 | once | TRBV5-4 | TRBD2
TGTGCCAGCAGTGAAGTGGGGACTAGCTCGGGGACCCAGTACTTC | CASSEVGTSSGTQYF | TRBJ2-5 | 15 | . | TRBV2 | TRBD2
TGTGCCAGCAGCTTAGGACTAGCGGGAGGGGGAGAGACCCAGTACTTC | CASSLGLAGGGETQYF | TRBJ2-5 | 16 | . | TRBV7-3 | TRBD2
TGTGCCACCAGCAGAGCCCCTCTAGTGAGCTCCTACAATGAGCAGTTCTTC | CATSRAPLVSSYNEQFF | TRBJ2-1 | 17 | few | TRBV15 | .
TGTGCCAGCAGTGACCGTTTCAATCAGCCCCAGCATTTT | CASSDRFNQPQHF | TRBJ1-5 | 13 | . | TRBV6-1 | .
TGTGCCAGCAGTCCCCGAACAGGGATGAACACTGAAGCTTTCTTT | CASSPRTGMNTEAFF | TRBJ1-1 | 15 | . | TRBV11-1 | .
TGTGCCACCAAGGGACTAGCGGGAGCCTACGAGCAGTACTTC | CATKGLAGAYEQYF | TRBJ2-7 | 14 | once | TRBV6-5 | TRBD2
TGTGCCAGCGTGACAGGGACGGCGACCACTGAAGCTTTCTTT | CASVTGTATTEAFF | TRBJ1-1 | 14 | once | TRBV5-8 | TRBD1
TGTGCCAGCAGATTCGGTGCGGGCACAGATACGCAGTATTTT | CASRFGAGTDTQYF | TRBJ2-3 | 14 | . | TRBV6-5 | .
TGTGCCAGCAAAGACACTTTCACAGATACGCAGTATTTT | CASKDTFTDTQYF | TRBJ2-3 | 13 | . | TRBV6-5 | .
TGTGCCACCAAGGACAGGGCGCTAAACACTGAAGCTTTCTTT | CATKDRALNTEAFF | TRBJ1-1 | 14 | . | TRBV19 | TRBD1
TGTGCCAGCAGCTTCAAAGCCTCTGGGGCCAACGTCCTGACTTTC | CASSFKASGANVLTF | TRBJ2-6 | 15 | . | TRBV5-6 | .
TGTGCCAGCAGCTTGGAGCGACAGGGATATGGCTACACCTTC | CASSLERQGYGYTF | TRBJ1-2 | 14 | once | TRBV5-4 | TRBD1
TGTGCCAGCAGTTTCCATAACACCGGGGAGCTGTTTTTT | CASSFHNTGELFF | TRBJ2-2 | 13 | . | TRBV27 | .
TGTGCCTGGAGTCCGGGCAATCAGCCCCAGCATTTT | CAWSPGNQPQHF | TRBJ1-5 | 12 | . | TRBV30 | .
TGTGCCAGCAGCTTAGCGGGACAGGGGAGCTCTGGGGCCAACGTCCTGACTTTC | CASSLAGQGSSGANVLTF | TRBJ2-6 | 18 | . | TRBV7-6 | TRBD1
TGCGCCAGCAGTCAAGGAAGGGACAGGTTAAATTGTGAGCAGTTCTTC | CASSQGRDRLNCEQFF | TRBJ2-1 | 16 | . | TRBV23-1 | TRBD1
TGTGCCAGCAGCTTAAAGGAAATCCCAGGGTTTAATTCACCCCTCCACTTT | CASSLKEIPGFNSPLHF | TRBJ1-6 | 17 | . | TRBV7-2 | .
TGTGCCACCAGCCAACTTACAGGGGCCGGGGAGCTGTTTTTT | CATSQLTGAGELFF | TRBJ2-2 | 14 | . | TRBV15 | TRBD1
TGCGCCAGCAGCCAAGCAAACTTCGGGACAGGAGGGAACGAGCAGTACTTC | CASSQANFGTGGNEQYF | TRBJ2-7 | 17 | . | TRBV4-1 | TRBD1
TGTGCCAGCAGCCGACAGACAGGGATCGGGGAGCTGTTTTTT | CASSRQTGIGELFF | TRBJ2-2 | 14 | . | TRBV7-7 | TRBD1
TGTGCCTGGAGCCCGGGACAGGGGAAGGCAGATACGCAGTATTTT | CAWSPGQGKADTQYF | TRBJ2-3 | 15 | . | TRBV30 | TRBD1
TGTGCCAGCAGTTTAACGCCCCCCCCCGTATCGGGCTATGGCTACACCTTC | CASSLTPPPVSGYGYTF | TRBJ1-2 | 17 | . | TRBV27 | .
TGTGCCTGGAGTGTACTTGCATCGGGCTATGGCTACACCTTC | CAWSVLASGYGYTF | TRBJ1-2 | 14 | once | TRBV30 | .
TGTGCCAGCAGTTACTCGGGGGAGGGGTCGCAAGAGACCCAGTACTTC | CASSYSGEGSQETQYF | TRBJ2-5 | 16 | once | TRBV6-6 | TRBD2
TGCAGCGTTGGAAGACAGGGGGAGCTTGGCTACACCTTC | CSVGRQGELGYTF | TRBJ1-2 | 13 | once | TRBV29-1 | TRBD1
TGTGCCAGCAGCTTATCCGGAGATACGCAGTATTTT | CASSLSGDTQYF | TRBJ2-3 | 12 | . | TRBV7-8 | .
TGTGCCAGCAGCTTGACAGCCGAGGCTGGCTACACCTTC | CASSLTAEAGYTF | TRBJ1-2 | 13 | . | TRBV7-9 | .
TGTGCCAGCAGTTTCGGGACAGGGTCTTATGGCTACACCTTC | CASSFGTGSYGYTF | TRBJ1-2 | 14 | . | TRBV6-5 | TRBD1